The sample holds one count of the clone carrying this T cell receptor (beta chain). In the authors' methods: Counts of nucleated cells, estimated from reference gene primer amplification, were obtained. Assay: immunoSEQ multiplex PCR; the TCRdb copy retains only in-frame clones and omits some. The V and J calls and clone size are taken from that table; D and trimming were inferred from the DNA. The table includes fewer than 300,000 clones, roughly 87% detected once. The data derive from a study of blood T cell repertoires in COVID-19. Overall study: In each case, the material was cDNA or gDNA derived from T cells, B-cell-depleted T cells, or PBMCs.

This CDR3 has 15 residues. V lost 5 bases, J lost 1 base, and 12 bases lay in between. Germline V gene data show CDR1 as SGHAT and CDR2 as FQNNGV. The sequenced sample consisted of peripheral blood. This receptor was taken from a man aged 18 to 29 with active or convalescent COVID-19. This sequence joins TRBV11-2 and TRBJ2-1, with D tentatively TRBD2 (6 bases). As DNA, the CDR3 is TGTGCCAGCAGCGGACAACGGGGGTCCTACAATGAGCAGTTCTTC. This codes for CASSGQRGSYNEQFF.